This T cell receptor (beta chain) was captured by sequencing in a study of regulatory T cells in long-lasting Graves disease. The CDR3 covers 11 residues. V shed 3 bases and J shed 9 bases, with 6 bases lying between them. Per the germline V gene, CDR1 is SGHVS and CDR2 is FNYEAQ. Libraries of TCR beta came from iRepertoire HTBI primers plus Arm-PCR of CDR3 regions. TCRdb analysed the multiplex PCR reads with MiXCR anew, one entry per CDR3 protein. The table records 390,000 or so distinct CDR3 sequences, roughly 25% of them present only once. Time point meaning: persistent/refractory GD, antithyroid drugs over 5 years with positive TRAb. The TCR library was prepared using RNA isolated from PBMCs.

The chain employs TRBV7-6 and TRBJ2-1; no firm D call. The sample in question was peripheral blood mononuclear cells (PBMCs), obtained when the disease was refractory, from a patient treated with antithyroid drugs. This receptor was obtained from a woman in her thirties or forties with Graves disease. CDR3 nucleotide sequence: TGTGCCAGCAGCTTTCCCCCTGAGCAGTTCTTC. Translated, it gives CASSFPPEQFF.